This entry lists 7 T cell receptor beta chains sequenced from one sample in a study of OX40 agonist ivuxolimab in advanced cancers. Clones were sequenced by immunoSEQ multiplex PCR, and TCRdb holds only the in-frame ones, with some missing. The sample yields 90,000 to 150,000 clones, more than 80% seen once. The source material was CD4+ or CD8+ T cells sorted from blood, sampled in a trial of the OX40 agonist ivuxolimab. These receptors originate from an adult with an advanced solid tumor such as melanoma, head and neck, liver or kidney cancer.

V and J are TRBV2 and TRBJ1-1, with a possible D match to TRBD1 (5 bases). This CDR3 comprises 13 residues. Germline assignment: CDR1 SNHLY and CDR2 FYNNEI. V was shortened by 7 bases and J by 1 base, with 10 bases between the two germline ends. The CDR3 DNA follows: TGTGCCAGCAAAGCGCAGGGGAACACTGAAGCTTTCTTT. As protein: CASKAQGNTEAFF.

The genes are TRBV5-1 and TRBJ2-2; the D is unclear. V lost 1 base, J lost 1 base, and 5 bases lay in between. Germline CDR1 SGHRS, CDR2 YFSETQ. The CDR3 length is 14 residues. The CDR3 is CASSLRWNTGELFF. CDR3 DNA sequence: TGCGCCAGCAGCTTGAGGTGGAACACCGGGGAGCTGTTTTTT.

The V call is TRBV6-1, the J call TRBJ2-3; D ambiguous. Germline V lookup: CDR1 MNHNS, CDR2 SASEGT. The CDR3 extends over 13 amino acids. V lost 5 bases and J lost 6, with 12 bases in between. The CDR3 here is CASSPPQRDTQYF. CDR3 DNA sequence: TGTGCCAGCAGTCCACCCCAGAGGGATACGCAGTATTTT.

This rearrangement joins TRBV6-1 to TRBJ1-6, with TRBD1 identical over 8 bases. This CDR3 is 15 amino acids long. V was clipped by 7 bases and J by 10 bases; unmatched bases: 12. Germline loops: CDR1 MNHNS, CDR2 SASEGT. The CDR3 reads CASNLAGTGESPLHF. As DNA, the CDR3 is TGTGCCAGCAACCTTGCCGGGACAGGAGAGTCACCCCTCCACTTT.

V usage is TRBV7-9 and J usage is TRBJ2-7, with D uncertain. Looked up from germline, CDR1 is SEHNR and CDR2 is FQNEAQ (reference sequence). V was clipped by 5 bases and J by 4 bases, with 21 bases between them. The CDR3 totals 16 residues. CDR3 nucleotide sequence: TGTGCCAGCAGCCTCCTAAGGAGCACTCGTCCTTACGAGCAGTACTTC. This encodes CASSLLRSTRPYEQYF.

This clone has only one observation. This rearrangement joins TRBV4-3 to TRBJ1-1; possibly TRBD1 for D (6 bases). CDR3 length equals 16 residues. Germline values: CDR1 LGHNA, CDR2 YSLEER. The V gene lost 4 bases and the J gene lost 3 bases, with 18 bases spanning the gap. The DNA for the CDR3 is TGCGCCAGCAGCCGGGGCCTAACAGGGATATACACTGAAGCTTTCTTT. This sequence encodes CASSRGLTGIYTEAFF.

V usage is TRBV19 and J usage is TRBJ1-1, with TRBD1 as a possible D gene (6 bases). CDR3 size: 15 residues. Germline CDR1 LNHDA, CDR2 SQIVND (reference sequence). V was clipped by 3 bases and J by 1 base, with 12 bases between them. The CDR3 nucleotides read TGTGCCAGTAGTATGGCCGGGGGCCGGAACACTGAAGCTTTCTTT. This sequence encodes CASSMAGGRNTEAFF. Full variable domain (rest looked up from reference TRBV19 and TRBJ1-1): DGGITQSPKYLFRKEGQNVTLSCEQNLNHDAMYWYRQDPGQGLRLIYYSQIVNDFQKGDIAEGYSVSREKKESFPLTVTSAQKNPTAFYLCASSMAGGRNTEAFFGQGTRLTVV.